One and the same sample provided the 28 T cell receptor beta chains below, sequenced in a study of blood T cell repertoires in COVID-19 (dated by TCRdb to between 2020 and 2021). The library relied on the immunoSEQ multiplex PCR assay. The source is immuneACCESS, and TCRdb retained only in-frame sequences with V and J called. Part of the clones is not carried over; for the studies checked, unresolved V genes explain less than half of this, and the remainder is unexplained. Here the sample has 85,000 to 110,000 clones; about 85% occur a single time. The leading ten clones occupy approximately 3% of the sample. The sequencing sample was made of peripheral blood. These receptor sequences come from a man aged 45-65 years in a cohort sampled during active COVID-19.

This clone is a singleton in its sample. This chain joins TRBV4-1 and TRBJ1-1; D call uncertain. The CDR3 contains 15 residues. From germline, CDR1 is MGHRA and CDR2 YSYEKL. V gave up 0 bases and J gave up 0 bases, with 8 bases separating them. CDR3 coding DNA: TGCGCCAGCAGCCAAGAACAGTTAATGAACACTGAAGCTTTCTTT. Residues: CASSQEQLMNTEAFF.

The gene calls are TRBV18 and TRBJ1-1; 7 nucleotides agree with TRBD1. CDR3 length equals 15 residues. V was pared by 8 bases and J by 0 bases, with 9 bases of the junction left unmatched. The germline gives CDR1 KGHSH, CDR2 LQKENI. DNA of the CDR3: TGTGCCAGCGCCCGGGACAGCCTCATGAACACTGAAGCTTTCTTT. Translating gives CASARDSLMNTEAFF.

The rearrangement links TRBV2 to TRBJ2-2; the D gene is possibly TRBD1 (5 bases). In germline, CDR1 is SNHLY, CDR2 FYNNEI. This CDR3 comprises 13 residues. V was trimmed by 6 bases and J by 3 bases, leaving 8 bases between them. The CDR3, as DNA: TGTGCCAGCAGCCCCAGGGACACCGGGGAGCTGTTTTTT. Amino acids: CASSPRDTGELFF.

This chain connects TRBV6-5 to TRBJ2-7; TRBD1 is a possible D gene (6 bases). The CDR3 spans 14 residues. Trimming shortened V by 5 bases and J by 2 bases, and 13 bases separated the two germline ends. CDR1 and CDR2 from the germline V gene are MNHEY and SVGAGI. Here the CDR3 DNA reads TGTGCCAGCAGTCTGGGGACACTCACCTACGAGCAGTACTTC. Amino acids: CASSLGTLTYEQYF.

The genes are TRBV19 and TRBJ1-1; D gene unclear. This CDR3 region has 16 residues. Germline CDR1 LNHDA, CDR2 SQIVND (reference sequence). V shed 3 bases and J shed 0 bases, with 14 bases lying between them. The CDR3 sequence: CASSIAANLMNTEAFF. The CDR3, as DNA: TGTGCCAGTAGTATCGCTGCGAATCTAATGAACACTGAAGCTTTCTTT.

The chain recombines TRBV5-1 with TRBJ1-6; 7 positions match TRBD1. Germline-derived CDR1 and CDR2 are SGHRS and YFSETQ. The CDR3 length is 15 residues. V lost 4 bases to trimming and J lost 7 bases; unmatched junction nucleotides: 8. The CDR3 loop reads CASSQQGRGNSPLHF. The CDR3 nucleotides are TGCGCCAGCAGCCAACAGGGGCGTGGGAATTCACCCCTCCACTTT.

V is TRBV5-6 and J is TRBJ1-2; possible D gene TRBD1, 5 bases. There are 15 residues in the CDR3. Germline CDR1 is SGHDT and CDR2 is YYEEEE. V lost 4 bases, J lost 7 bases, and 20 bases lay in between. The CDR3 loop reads CASSPGGGGTAGYTF. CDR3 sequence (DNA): TGTGCCAGCAGCCCTGGTGGGGGGGGGACCGCTGGCTACACCTTC.

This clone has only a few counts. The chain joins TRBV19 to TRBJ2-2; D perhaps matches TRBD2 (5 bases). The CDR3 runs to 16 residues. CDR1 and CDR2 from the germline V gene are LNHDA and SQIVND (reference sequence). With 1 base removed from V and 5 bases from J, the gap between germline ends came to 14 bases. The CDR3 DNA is TGTGCCAGTAGTATAGGCTCCTTACGGGGTACCGGGGAGCTGTTTTTT. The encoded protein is CASSIGSLRGTGELFF.

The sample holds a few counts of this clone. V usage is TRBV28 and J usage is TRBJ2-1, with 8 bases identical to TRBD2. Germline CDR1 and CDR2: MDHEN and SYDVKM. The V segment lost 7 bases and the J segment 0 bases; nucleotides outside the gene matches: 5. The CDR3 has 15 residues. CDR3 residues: CASNPGGASYNEQFF. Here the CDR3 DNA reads TGTGCCAGCAACCCGGGGGGGGCCTCCTACAATGAGCAGTTCTTC.

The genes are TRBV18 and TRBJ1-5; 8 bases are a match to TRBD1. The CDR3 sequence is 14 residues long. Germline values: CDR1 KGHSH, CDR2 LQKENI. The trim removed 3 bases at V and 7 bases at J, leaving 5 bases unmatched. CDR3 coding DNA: TGTGCCAGCTCACCCGGACAGGGAGGGCAGCCCCAGCATTTT. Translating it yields CASSPGQGGQPQHF.

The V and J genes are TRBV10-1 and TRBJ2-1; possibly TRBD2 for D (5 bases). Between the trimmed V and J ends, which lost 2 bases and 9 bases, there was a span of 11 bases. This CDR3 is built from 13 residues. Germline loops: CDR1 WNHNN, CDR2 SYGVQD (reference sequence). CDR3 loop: CASSEASRGEQFF. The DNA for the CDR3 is TGCGCCAGCAGTGAGGCCTCCCGGGGTGAGCAGTTCTTC.

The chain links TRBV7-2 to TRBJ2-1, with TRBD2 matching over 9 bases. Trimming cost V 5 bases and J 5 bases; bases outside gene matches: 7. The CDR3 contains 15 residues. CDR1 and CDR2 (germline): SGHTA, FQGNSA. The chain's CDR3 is CASSTSGGPNNEQFF. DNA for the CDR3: TGTGCCAGCAGCACGAGCGGGGGGCCTAACAATGAGCAGTTCTTC.

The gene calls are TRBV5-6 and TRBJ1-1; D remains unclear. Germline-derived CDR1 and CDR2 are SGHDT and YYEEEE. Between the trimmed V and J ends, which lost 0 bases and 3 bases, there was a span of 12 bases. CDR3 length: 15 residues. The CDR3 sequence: CASSLGTVPYTEAFF. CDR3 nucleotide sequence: TGTGCCAGCAGCTTGGGTACAGTTCCGTACACTGAAGCTTTCTTT.

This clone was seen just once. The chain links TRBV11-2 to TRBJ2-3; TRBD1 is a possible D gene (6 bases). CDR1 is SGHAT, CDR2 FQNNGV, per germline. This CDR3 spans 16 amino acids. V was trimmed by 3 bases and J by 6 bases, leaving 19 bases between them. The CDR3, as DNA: TGTGCCAGCAGCTTTGGGACACCGGAGCCAAGGGATACGCAGTATTTT. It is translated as CASSFGTPEPRDTQYF.

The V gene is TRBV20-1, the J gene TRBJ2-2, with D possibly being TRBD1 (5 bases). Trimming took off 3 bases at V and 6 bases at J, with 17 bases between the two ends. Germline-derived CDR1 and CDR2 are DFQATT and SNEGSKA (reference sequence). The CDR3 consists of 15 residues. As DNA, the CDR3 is TGCAGTGCTAGTATGGGCCAGGGTAGCCCCGGGGAGCTGTTTTTT. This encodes CSASMGQGSPGELFF.

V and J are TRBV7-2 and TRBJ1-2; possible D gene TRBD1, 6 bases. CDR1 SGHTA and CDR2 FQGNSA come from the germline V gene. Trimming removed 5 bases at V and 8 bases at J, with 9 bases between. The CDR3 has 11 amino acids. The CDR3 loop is CASSPGVGYTF. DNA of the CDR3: TGTGCCAGCAGCCCAGGGGTCGGCTACACCTTC.

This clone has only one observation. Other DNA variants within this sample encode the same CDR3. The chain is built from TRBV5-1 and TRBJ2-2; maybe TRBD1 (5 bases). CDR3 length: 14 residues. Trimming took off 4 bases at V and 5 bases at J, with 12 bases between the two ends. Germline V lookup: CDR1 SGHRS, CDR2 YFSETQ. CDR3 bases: TGCGCCAGCAGCGGTGGACAAGGGACCGGGGAGCTGTTTTTT. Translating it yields CASSGGQGTGELFF.

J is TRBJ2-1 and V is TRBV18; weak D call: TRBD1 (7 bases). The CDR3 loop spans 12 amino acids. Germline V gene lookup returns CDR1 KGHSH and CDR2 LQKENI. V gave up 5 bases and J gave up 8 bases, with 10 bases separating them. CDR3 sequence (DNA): TGTGCCAGCTCATCCAGGGGGGATGAGCAGTTCTTC. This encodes CASSSRGDEQFF.

CDR3 DNA sequence: TGTGCCAGCAGCACCACCGTGAGGGTCAGCACAGATACGCAGTATTTT. Amino acids: CASSTTVRVSTDTQYF. The gene calls are TRBV4-2 and TRBJ2-3; D possibly corresponds to TRBD2 (5 bases). Trimming left V 5 bases short and J 0 bases short, with 15 bases between. Per the germline V gene, CDR1 is LGHNA and CDR2 is YNFKEQ. The CDR3 contains 16 residues.

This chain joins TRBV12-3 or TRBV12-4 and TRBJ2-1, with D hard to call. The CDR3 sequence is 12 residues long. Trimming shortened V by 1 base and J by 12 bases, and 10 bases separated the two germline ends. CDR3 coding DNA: TGTGCCAGCAGTTTAGGACCACGAGGGCAGTTCTTC. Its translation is CASSLGPRGQFF.

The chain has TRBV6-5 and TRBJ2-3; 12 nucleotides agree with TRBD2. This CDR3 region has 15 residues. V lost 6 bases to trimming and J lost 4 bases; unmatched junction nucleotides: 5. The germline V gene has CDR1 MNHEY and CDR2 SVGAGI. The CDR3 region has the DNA TGTGCCAGCAGAGGACTAGCGGGGACCTCAGATACGCAGTATTTT. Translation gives CASRGLAGTSDTQYF.

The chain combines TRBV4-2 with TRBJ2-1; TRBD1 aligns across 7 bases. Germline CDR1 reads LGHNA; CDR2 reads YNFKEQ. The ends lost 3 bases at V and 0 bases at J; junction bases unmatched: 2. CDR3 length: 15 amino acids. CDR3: CASSHRDSSYNEQFF. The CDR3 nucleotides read TGTGCCAGCAGCCACCGGGACAGCTCCTACAATGAGCAGTTCTTC.

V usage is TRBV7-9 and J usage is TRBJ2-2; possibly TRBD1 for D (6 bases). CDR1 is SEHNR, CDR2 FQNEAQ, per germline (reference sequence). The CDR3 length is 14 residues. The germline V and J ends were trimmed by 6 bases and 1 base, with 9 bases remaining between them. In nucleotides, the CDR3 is TGTGCCAGCAGTCAGACAGGGAACACCGGGGAGCTGTTTTTT. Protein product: CASSQTGNTGELFF.

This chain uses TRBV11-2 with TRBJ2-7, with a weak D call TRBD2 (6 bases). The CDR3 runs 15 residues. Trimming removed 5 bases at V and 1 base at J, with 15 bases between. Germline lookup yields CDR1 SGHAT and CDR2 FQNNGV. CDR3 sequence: CASSREPSSSYEQYV. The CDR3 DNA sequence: TGTGCCAGCAGCCGGGAGCCTAGCAGTTCCTACGAGCAGTACGTC.

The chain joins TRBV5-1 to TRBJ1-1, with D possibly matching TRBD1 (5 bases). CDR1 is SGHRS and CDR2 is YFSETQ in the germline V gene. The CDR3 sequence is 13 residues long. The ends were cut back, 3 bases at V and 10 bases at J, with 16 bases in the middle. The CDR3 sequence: CASSSGGNMVAFF. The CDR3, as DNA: TGCGCCAGCAGCTCGGGGGGGAATATGGTAGCTTTCTTT.

CDR3 nucleotide sequence: TGCAGTGCTAGAGAGGCCACTGAAGCTTTCTTT. Translated: CSAREATEAFF. The chain joins TRBV20-1 to TRBJ1-1; D not resolved. CDR3 size: 11 residues. Germline-derived CDR1 and CDR2 are DFQATT and SNEGSKA (reference sequence). V dropped 0 bases and J dropped 4 bases, with 3 bases sitting between them.

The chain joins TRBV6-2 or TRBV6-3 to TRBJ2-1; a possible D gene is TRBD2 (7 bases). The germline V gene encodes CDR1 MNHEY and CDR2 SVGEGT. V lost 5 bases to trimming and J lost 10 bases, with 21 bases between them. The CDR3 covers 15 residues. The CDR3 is CASSPGWRGRWEQFF. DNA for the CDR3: TGTGCCAGCAGTCCCGGGTGGCGGGGGCGATGGGAGCAGTTCTTC.

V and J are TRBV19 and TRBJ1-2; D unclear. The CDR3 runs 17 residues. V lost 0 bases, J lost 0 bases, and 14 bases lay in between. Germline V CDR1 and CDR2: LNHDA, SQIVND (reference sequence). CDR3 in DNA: TGTGCCAGTAGTATAGATCTACTCGGGAAAGCTAACTATGGCTACACCTTC. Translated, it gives CASSIDLLGKANYGYTF.